Shown below are 16 T cell receptor beta chains from a single sample sequenced in a study of blood T cell repertoires in COVID-19 (dated by TCRdb to 2019 to 2021). Library generation was performed with the immunoSEQ multiplex PCR assay. The table comes from immuneACCESS by way of TCRdb, which keeps in-frame sequences with V and J called. Part of the clones is missing from these tables; in studies checked, under half for an unresolved V gene and the rest for unknown reasons. This sample is represented by 25,000 or so clones; roughly 90% of them were singletons. About 3% of the sample is held by the ten biggest clonotypes. Sequenced: peripheral blood. These receptors were obtained from a human donor in a cohort sampled during active COVID-19.

This chain connects TRBV7-2 to TRBJ2-7; no clear D gene. The CDR3 contains 14 residues. Germline loops: CDR1 SGHTA, CDR2 FQGNSA. Trimming took off 5 bases at V and 2 bases at J, with 13 bases between the two ends. CDR3 nucleotide sequence: TGTGCCAGCAGCCCGGAGCCCGAGACCTACGAGCAGTACTTC. Its translation: CASSPEPETYEQYF.

This chain uses TRBV5-1 with TRBJ2-3; weak D call: TRBD2 (6 bases). The CDR3 sequence is 16 residues long. Deletions cut 4 bases from V and 0 bases from J, with 15 bases between. Germline values: CDR1 SGHRS, CDR2 YFSETQ. The CDR3 DNA follows: TGCGCCAGCAGCGCCCGGGACTCCCGAAGCACAGATACGCAGTATTTT. It yields the protein CASSARDSRSTDTQYF.

The chain recombines TRBV18 with TRBJ1-1; tentative D call: TRBD1 (6 bases). Germline CDR1 is KGHSH and CDR2 is LQKENI. The CDR3 covers 14 residues. Trimming pared 3 bases from V and 1 base from J, leaving 9 bases between. CDR3 protein: CASSPGAGNTEAFF. The DNA for the CDR3 is TGTGCCAGCTCACCGGGGGCGGGGAACACTGAAGCTTTCTTT.

This chain uses TRBV9 with TRBJ2-3, with TRBD2 matching 10 bases. The J segment lost 2 bases and the V segment lost 6 bases, leaving 3 bases of the junction unmatched. CDR1 is SGDLS and CDR2 is YYNGEE in the germline V gene. The CDR3 is 14 residues long. CDR3 in DNA: TGTGCCAGCAACAGCGGGAGGGACACAGATACGCAGTATTTT. Protein: CASNSGRDTDTQYF.

The chain joins TRBV29-1 to TRBJ1-2; the match to TRBD1 covers 7 bases. Germline assignment: CDR1 SQVTM and CDR2 ANQGSEA. CDR3 length: 12 amino acids. V gave up 5 bases and J gave up 3 bases; unmatched junction bases: 3. CDR3 protein: CSVFGTDYGYTF. CDR3 nucleotides: TGCAGCGTTTTCGGGACAGACTATGGCTACACCTTC.

The CDR3: CASSFTGSSGNTIYF. CDR3 DNA: TGTGCCAGCAGTTTTACAGGGAGCTCTGGAAACACCATATATTTT. The chain is built from TRBV2 and TRBJ1-3; weak D call: TRBD1 (6 bases). The germline V gene encodes CDR1 SNHLY and CDR2 FYNNEI. V dropped 5 bases and J dropped 0 bases, with 11 bases sitting between them. The CDR3 extends over 15 amino acids.

The chain uses TRBV5-8 and TRBJ1-2; perhaps TRBD1 as D (5 bases). This CDR3 spans 16 amino acids. CDR1 SGHTS and CDR2 YDEGEE come from the germline V gene. Trimming removed 4 bases at V and 8 bases at J, with 24 bases between. The CDR3: CASSHAARAVLMGYTF. The CDR3 DNA reads TGTGCCAGCAGCCATGCCGCCAGGGCCGTCCTTATGGGCTACACCTTC.

The rearrangement uses TRBV30 and TRBJ1-2; weak D call: TRBD1 (5 bases). The CDR3 is 14 residues long. The V and J ends lost 2 bases and 4 bases respectively, with 14 bases between them. Germline V lookup: CDR1 GTSNPN, CDR2 SVGIG (reference sequence). CDR3 bases: TGTGCCTGGAGTTCGGGGGAGGGCACCTATGGCTACACCTTC. It encodes CAWSSGEGTYGYTF. The full variable domain, its missing parts supplied by reference TRBV30 and TRBJ1-2, is SQTIHQWPATLVQPVGSPLSLECTVEGTSNPNLYWYRQAAGRGLQLLFYSVGIGQISSEVPQNLSASRPQDRQFILSSKKLLLSDSGFYLCAWSSGEGTYGYTFGSGTRLTVV.

The chain couples TRBV6-5 to TRBJ1-2, with 9 bases fitting TRBD1. V lost 6 bases and J lost 7; bases outside the gene matches: 9. The germline V gene encodes CDR1 MNHEY and CDR2 SVGAGI. The length of the CDR3 is 14 residues. The CDR3 loop is CASRARTGVGGYTF. CDR3 DNA: TGTGCCAGCAGGGCTAGGACAGGGGTCGGTGGCTACACCTTC.

This chain uses TRBV4-2 with TRBJ1-4; 10 bases line up with TRBD1. Losses at the gene ends were 1 base for V and 8 bases for J; bases not matched to a gene: 7. Germline V gene lookup returns CDR1 LGHNA and CDR2 YNFKEQ. The CDR3 is 16 amino acids. The CDR3 nucleotides are TGTGCCAGCAGCCAAGGACCCGGGACAGGGGAGGAAAAACTGTTTTTT. Translating gives CASSQGPGTGEEKLFF.

This clone was counted only a few times. The chain couples TRBV24-1 to TRBJ1-5; 10 bases line up with TRBD1. This CDR3 region has 14 residues. V shed 9 bases and J 1 base; nucleotides not matched to a gene: 2. Germline-derived CDR1 and CDR2 are KGHDR and SFDVKD. CDR3 sequence: CATGTGASNQPQHF. The CDR3 bases are TGTGCCACCGGGACAGGGGCAAGCAATCAGCCCCAGCATTTT.

The V call is TRBV2, the J call TRBJ1-3, with D unresolved. CDR3 length: 15 amino acids. Germline values: CDR1 SNHLY, CDR2 FYNNEI. Trimming cost V 3 bases and J 0 bases, with 9 bases left between them. Here the CDR3 DNA reads TGTGCCAGCAGTGACTGGGCGAACTCTGGAAACACCATATATTTT. This codes for CASSDWANSGNTIYF.

V and J are TRBV19 and TRBJ1-5, with a possible D match to TRBD1 (6 bases). V shed 1 base and J shed 3 bases, with 10 bases lying between them. The CDR3 has 15 amino acids. The V gene's germline CDR1 is LNHDA and CDR2 SQIVND (reference sequence). In DNA, the CDR3 is TGTGCCAGTAGTATAGGAGGACAGCTCAATCAGCCCCAGCATTTT. Translated, it gives CASSIGGQLNQPQHF. Full variable domain (missing parts from reference TRBV19 and TRBJ1-5): DGGITQSPKYLFRKEGQNVTLSCEQNLNHDAMYWYRQDPGQGLRLIYYSQIVNDFQKGDIAEGYSVSREKKESFPLTVTSAQKNPTAFYLCASSIGGQLNQPQHFGDGTRLSIL.

In regard to this clone: Other DNA sequences within the sample encode an identical CDR3. V usage is TRBV3-1 (or the pseudogene TRBV3-2) and J usage is TRBJ2-3; TRBD1 aligns across 9 bases. Germline values: CDR1 LGHDT, CDR2 YNNKEL (reference sequence). The CDR3 sequence is 13 residues long. Germline trimming cut 3 bases from V and 5 bases from J; bases unmatched to any gene: 0. CDR3 loop: CASSQDRGDTQYF. In DNA form, the CDR3 reads TGTGCCAGCAGCCAGGACAGGGGAGATACGCAGTATTTT.

The chain employs TRBV7-3 and TRBJ2-2; the match to TRBD2 covers 12 bases. Germline CDR1 is SGHTA and CDR2 is FQGTGA. With V trimmed by 5 bases and J by 6 bases, 4 bases remained unmatched. The CDR3 has 15 residues. The CDR3: CASSPRTSGAGELFF. The CDR3 DNA follows: TGTGCCAGCAGCCCCCGGACTAGCGGGGCCGGGGAGCTGTTTTTT.

The gene calls are TRBV10-2 and TRBJ1-5; D ambiguous. Trimming took 4 bases from V and 4 from J, leaving 11 bases between them. Germline CDR1 WSHSY, CDR2 SAAADI. There are 14 residues in the CDR3. This chain's CDR3 is CASSAARVNQPQHF. CDR3 nucleotide sequence: TGCGCCAGCAGTGCAGCGCGGGTTAATCAGCCCCAGCATTTT.